The clone carrying this T cell receptor (beta chain) was found many times. The target antigen is unknown. This sample was taken from a study of T cell repertoires in cytomegalovirus infection. Whole-study context: Selected CMV epitopes included recently identified HLA-C-restricted ones as well as well-studied HLA-B-restricted ones. Study-wide findings and caveats: HLA-C-restricted, CMV-specific TCR beta clonotypes were dominant ex vivo.

TCRdb used MiXCR to reprocess the reads, holding one entry per CDR3 protein. The table includes approximately 390,000 distinct CDR3 sequences, 34% detected once. V lost 5 bases, J lost 1 base, and 5 bases stayed unmatched. Germline V CDR1 and CDR2: SGHTA, FQGNSA. The CDR3 extends over 16 amino acids. This TCR derives from a human donor in good health (CMV status not recorded). Some clones in this sample may be carry-over from other donors' samples. This sample comprised cultured PBMCs, obtained from culture after CMV antigen stimulation. The J gene is TRBJ1-6, the V gene TRBV7-2; TRBD1 matches at 7 bases. The CDR3 nucleotides are TGTGCCAGCAGCATACGACAGGGTTCCTATAATTCACCCCTCCACTTT. It specifies CASSIRQGSYNSPLHF.